The clone carrying this T cell receptor beta chain was seen only a few times. This sample was included in a study of T cells after yellow fever vaccination. MiXCR was run by TCRdb on the 5' RACE reads, yielding one entry per CDR3 protein. The sample contains 500,000 to 700,000 distinct CDR3 sequences, less than 20% of which appear only once. The starting material was PBMCs, obtained 15 days after the yellow fever booster vaccination. This receptor was identified in a man between 25 and 39 years old who received the YFV17D yellow fever vaccine.

DNA of the CDR3: TGCAGTGCTAGAGACTACTCCATCAGCACAGATACGCAGTATTTT. Protein: CSARDYSISTDTQYF. The chain uses TRBV20-1 and TRBJ2-3; no definite D call. The CDR3 contains 15 residues. Trimming pared 0 bases from V and 0 bases from J, leaving 10 bases between. CDR1 and CDR2 (germline): DFQATT, SNEGSKA (reference sequence).